This T cell receptor (beta chain) emerged from a study of blood T cell repertoires in COVID-19. The overall study: PBMCs, B-cell-depleted T cells, or T cells provided the cDNA or gDNA that made up the material.

Trimming cost V 3 bases and J 4 bases, with 15 bases left between them. Germline CDR1 WSHSY, CDR2 SAAADI. The CDR3 sequence is 15 residues long. Per the authors' pipeline: Counts of nucleated cells, estimated from reference gene primer amplification, were obtained. This table comes from immunoSEQ multiplex PCR, and its TCRdb copy is limited to in-frame clones, with some not included. The V and J calls and clone size come from that table; D and trimming were worked out from the DNA. The sample has tens of thousands of clones; around 86% are singletons. Sequencing was performed on peripheral blood. The chain combines TRBV10-2 with TRBJ1-1, with a possible D match to TRBD1 (6 bases). The origin of this receptor is a woman aged 80 or over with acute or convalescent COVID-19. CDR3 loop: CASSDLTGLGTEAFF. CDR3 bases: TGCGCCAGCAGTGACCTTACAGGGCTCGGCACTGAAGCTTTCTTT.